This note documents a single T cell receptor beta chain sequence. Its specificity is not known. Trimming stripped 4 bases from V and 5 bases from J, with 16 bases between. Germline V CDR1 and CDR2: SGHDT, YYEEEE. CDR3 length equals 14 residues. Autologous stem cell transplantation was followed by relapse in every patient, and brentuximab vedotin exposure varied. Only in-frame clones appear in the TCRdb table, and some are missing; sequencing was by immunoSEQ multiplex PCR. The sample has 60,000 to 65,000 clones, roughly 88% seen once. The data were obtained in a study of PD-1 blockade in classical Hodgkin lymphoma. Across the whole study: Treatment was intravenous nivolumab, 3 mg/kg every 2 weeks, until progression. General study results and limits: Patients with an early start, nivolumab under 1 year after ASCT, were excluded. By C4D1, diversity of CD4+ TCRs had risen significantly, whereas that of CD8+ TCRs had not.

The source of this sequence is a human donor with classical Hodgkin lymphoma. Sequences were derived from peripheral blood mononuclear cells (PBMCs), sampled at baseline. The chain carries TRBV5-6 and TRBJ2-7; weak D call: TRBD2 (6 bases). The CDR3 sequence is CASSIRGSVHEQYF. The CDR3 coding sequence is TGTGCCAGCAGCATCCGGGGGAGCGTCCACGAGCAGTACTTC.